A selection of T cell receptor beta chains follows, all from one sample in a study of OX40 agonist ivuxolimab in advanced cancers. This table comes from immunoSEQ multiplex PCR, and its TCRdb copy is limited to in-frame clones, with some not included. The sample yields tens of thousands of clones, around 89% seen once. The source was CD4+ or CD8+ T cells sorted from blood, collected in a trial of the OX40 agonist ivuxolimab. The receptors shown here come from an adult with an advanced solid tumor such as melanoma, head and neck, liver or kidney cancer. The CDR3 runs from the conserved cysteine through the conserved F or W. Not every row has a clone size; where given, it reads once, few, many or a size class.

clone_size v_call cdr3_aa
. TRBV29-1 CSGQGGEWVREGTDTQYF
. TRBV6-1 CASRRSYEQYF
. TRBV5-1 CASSSGQGGTEAFF
. TRBV11-2 CASTPPTDTQYF
. TRBV11-2 CASSLGPLGRDYGYTF
few TRBV4-2 CASSHPLTTEAFF
. TRBV2 CASGPYGSSNQPQHF
once TRBV5-1 CASSSGLAGNEQFF
. TRBV4-1 CASSPDREVRAEQYF
. TRBV7-6 CASSLSTVDRTEAFF